This entry features one T cell receptor beta chain sequence. A junction end diverges from the germline sequence, so it may reflect a read error. The entry originates in a study of T cells in Graves' hyperthyroidism and ophthalmopathy. For the study at large: Initial diagnosis, before any treatment, was when peripheral blood was collected.

Uncontrolled infection, other autoimmune disease, pregnancy or lactation barred patients from enrollment. Together with thyroid ultrasound, orbital computed tomography, serum thyroxine and TRAb, clinical symptoms were used for diagnoses. From germline, CDR1 is SGHTA and CDR2 FQGNSA. CDR3 length equals 16 residues. Amplification targeted TCR beta CDR3 regions from RNA transcripts. The TCR CDR3 first-round RT-PCR relied on the HTBI primer set. TCRdb reprocessed the multiplex PCR reads with MiXCR, giving one entry per CDR3 protein. The table shows around 500,000 distinct CDR3 sequences, with about 22% occurring only once.

This receptor was taken from an older woman with Graves' ophthalmopathy. The rearrangement uses TRBV7-2 and TRBJ2-1; TRBD2 agrees at 8 bases. Sequenced sample: blood. CDR3 bases: TGTGCCAGCAGGACCTTTAGCGGGAACCCGGAGAATGGGCAGTTCTTC. Translating it yields CASRTFSGNPENGQFF.